This passage covers 3 T cell receptor beta chains from one sample sequenced in a study of beta chain features in type 1 diabetes. Sequencing targeted expressed TCRB transcripts, as all isolated RNA had been reverse transcribed. Measured with immunoSEQ multiplex PCR; TCRdb has only the in-frame clones, and not every one. Among 150,000 or so clones listed, about a tenth were seen once. The sequencing input was central memory CD4+ T cells from blood. Every receptor here comes from a woman between 40 and 55 years old in good health.

The rearrangement links TRBV7-2 to TRBJ2-5; no clear D. The CDR3 extends over 13 amino acids. Germline V gene data show CDR1 as SGHTA and CDR2 as FQGNSA. V lost 5 bases to trimming and J lost 5 bases, with 12 bases between them. The CDR3 here is CASSEQLRETQYF. The DNA of the CDR3 is TGTGCCAGCAGCGAACAACTCAGGGAGACCCAGTACTTC.

This clone was counted a few times. The chain is built from TRBV5-5 and TRBJ2-1; 9 bases agree with TRBD1. This CDR3 is 14 amino acids long. The germline gives CDR1 SGHKS, CDR2 YYEKEE (reference sequence). V lost 4 bases, J lost 10 bases, and 9 bases stayed unmatched. The DNA for the CDR3 is TGTGCCAGCAGCGCCGGGACAGGGCAAAGCGAGCAGTTCTTC. It translates to CASSAGTGQSEQFF.

This clone was seen a handful of times. J is TRBJ2-7 and V is TRBV5-1; tentative D call: TRBD1 (5 bases). Looked up from germline, CDR1 is SGHRS and CDR2 is YFSETQ. V was shortened by 3 bases and J by 7 bases, with 20 bases between the two germline ends. The CDR3 length is 15 residues. The CDR3 protein is CASSSPTESYVEQYF. Written as DNA, the CDR3 is TGCGCCAGCAGCTCCCCGACAGAGTCCTACGTGGAGCAGTACTTC.